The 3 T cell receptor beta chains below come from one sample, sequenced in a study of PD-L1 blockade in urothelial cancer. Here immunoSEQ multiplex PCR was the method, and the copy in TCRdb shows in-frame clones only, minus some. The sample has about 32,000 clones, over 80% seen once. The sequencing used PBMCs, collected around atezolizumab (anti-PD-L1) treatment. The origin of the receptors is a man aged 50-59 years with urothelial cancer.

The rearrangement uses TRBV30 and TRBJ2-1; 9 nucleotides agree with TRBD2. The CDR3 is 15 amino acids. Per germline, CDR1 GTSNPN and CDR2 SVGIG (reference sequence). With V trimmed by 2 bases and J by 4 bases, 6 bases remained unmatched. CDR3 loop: CAWSPPGLAYNEQFF. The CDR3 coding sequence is TGTGCCTGGAGTCCTCCAGGACTAGCGTACAATGAGCAGTTCTTC.

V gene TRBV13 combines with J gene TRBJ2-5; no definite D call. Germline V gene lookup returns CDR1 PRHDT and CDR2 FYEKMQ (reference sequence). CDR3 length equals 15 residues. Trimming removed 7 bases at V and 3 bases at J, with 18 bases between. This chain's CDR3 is CASNYRLTLEETQYF. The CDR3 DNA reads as TGTGCCAGCAACTACCGGCTGACCCTGGAAGAGACCCAGTACTTC.

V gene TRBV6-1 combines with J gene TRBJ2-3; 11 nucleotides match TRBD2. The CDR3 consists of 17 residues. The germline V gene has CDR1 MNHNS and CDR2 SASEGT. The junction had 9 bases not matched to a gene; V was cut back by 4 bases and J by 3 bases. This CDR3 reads CASSVSIAGGATDTQYF. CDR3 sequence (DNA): TGTGCCAGCAGTGTATCTATAGCGGGGGGGGCAACAGATACGCAGTATTTT.